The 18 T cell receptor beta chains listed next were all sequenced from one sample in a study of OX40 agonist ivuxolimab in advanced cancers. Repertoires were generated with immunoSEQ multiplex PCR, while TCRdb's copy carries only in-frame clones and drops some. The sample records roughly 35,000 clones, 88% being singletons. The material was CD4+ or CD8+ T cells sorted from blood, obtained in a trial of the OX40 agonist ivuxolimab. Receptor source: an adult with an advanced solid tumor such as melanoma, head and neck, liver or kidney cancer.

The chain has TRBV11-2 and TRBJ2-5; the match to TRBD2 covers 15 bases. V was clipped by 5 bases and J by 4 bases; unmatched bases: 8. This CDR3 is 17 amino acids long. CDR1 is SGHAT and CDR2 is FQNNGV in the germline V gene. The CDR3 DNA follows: TGTGCCAGCAGCAGGACCTCGGGACTAGCGGGAGGAGAGACCCAGTACTTC. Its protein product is CASSRTSGLAGGETQYF.

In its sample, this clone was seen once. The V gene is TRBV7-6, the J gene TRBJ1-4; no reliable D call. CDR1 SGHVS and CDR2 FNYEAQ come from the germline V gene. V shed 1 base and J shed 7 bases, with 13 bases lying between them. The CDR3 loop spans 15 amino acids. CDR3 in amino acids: CASSLVARGIEKLFF. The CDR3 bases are TGTGCCAGCAGCTTAGTGGCCCGCGGGATTGAAAAACTGTTTTTT.

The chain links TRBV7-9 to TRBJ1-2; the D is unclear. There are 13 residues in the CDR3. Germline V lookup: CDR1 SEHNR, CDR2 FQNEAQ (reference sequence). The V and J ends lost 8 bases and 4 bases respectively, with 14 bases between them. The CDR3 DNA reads TGTGCCAGCCGGCGCGCGGAGGTCTATGGCTACACCTTC. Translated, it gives CASRRAEVYGYTF.

CDR3 loop: CASSDRVYGEKLFF. DNA for the CDR3: TGTGCCAGCAGCGACAGGGTTTACGGTGAAAAACTGTTTTTT. The rearrangement uses TRBV5-5 and TRBJ1-4; 7 nucleotides align to TRBD1. CDR3 length: 14 amino acids. The J segment lost 7 bases and the V segment lost 4 bases, leaving 7 bases of the junction unmatched. The germline CDR1 and CDR2 sequences are SGHKS and YYEKEE (reference sequence).

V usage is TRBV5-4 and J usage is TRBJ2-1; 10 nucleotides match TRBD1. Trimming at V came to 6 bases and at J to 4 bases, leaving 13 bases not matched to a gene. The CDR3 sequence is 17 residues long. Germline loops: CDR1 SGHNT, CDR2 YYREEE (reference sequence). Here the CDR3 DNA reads TGTGCCAGCACTTTCTTCCTGGGACAGGGGAGATACAATGAGCAGTTCTTC. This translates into CASTFFLGQGRYNEQFF. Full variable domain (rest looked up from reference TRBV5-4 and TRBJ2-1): ETGVTQSPTHLIKTRGQQVTLRCSSQSGHNTVSWYQQALGQGPQFIFQYYREEENGRGNFPPRFSGLQFPNYSSELNVNALELDDSALYLCASTFFLGQGRYNEQFFGPGTRLTVL.

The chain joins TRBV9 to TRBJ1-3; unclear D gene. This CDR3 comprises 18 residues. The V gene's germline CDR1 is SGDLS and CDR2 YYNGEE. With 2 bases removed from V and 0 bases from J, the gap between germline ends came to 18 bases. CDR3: CASSVTKTGPSSGNTIYF. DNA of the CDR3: TGTGCCAGCAGCGTTACAAAAACCGGGCCCAGCTCTGGAAACACCATATATTTT.

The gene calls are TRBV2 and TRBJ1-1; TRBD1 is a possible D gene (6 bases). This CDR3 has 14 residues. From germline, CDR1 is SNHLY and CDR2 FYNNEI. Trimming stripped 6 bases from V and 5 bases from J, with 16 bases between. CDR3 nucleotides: TGTGCCAGCAGACGCACCGGGGACATAACTGAAGCTTTCTTT. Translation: CASRRTGDITEAFF.

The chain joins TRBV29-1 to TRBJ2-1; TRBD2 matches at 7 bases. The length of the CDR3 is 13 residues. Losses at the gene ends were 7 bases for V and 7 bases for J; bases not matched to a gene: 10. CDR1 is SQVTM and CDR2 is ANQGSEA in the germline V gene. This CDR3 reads CSAWRAGGNEQFF. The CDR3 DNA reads TGCAGCGCGTGGAGGGCCGGGGGGAATGAGCAGTTCTTC.

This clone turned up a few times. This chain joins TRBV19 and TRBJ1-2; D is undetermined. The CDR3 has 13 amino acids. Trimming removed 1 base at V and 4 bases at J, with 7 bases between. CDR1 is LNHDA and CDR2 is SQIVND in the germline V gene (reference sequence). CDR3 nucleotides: TGTGCCAGTAGTATAGGTGGGAGCTATGGCTACACCTTC. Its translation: CASSIGGSYGYTF. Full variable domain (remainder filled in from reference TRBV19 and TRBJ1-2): DGGITQSPKYLFRKEGQNVTLSCEQNLNHDAMYWYRQDPGQGLRLIYYSQIVNDFQKGDIAEGYSVSREKKESFPLTVTSAQKNPTAFYLCASSIGGSYGYTFGSGTRLTVV.

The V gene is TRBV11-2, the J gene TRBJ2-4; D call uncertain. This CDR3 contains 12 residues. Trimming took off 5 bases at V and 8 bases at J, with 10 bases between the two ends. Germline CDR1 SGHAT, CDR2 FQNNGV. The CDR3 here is CASSPRRDIQYF. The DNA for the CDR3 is TGTGCCAGCAGCCCCCGACGGGACATTCAGTACTTC. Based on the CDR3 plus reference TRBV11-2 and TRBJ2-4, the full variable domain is EAGVAQSPRYKIIEKRQSVAFWCNPISGHATLYWYQQILGQGPKLLIQFQNNGVVDDSQLPKDRFSAERLKGVDSTLKIQPAKLEDSAVYLCASSPRRDIQYFGAGTRLSVL.

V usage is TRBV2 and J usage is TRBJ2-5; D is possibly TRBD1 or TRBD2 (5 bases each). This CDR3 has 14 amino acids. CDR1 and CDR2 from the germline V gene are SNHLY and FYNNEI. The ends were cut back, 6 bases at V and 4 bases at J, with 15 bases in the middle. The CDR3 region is CASRTGTPTETQYF. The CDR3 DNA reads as TGTGCCAGCAGGACCGGGACCCCAACAGAGACCCAGTACTTC.

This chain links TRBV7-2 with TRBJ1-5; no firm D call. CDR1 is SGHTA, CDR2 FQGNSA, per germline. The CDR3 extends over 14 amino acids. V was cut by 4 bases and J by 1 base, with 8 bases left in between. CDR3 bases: TGTGCCAGCAGCTCTCCGATCAGCAATCAGCCCCAGCATTTT. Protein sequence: CASSSPISNQPQHF.

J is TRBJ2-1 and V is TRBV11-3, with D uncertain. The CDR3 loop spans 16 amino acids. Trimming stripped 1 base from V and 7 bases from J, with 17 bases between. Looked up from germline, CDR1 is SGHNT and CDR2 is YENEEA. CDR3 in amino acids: CASSLGFPLRRNEQFF. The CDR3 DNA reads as TGTGCCAGCAGCTTAGGGTTCCCTTTAAGAAGGAATGAGCAGTTCTTC.

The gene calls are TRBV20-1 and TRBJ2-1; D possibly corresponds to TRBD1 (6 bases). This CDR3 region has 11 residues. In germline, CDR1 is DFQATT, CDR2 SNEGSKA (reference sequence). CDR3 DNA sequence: TGCAGGGGGGCACGTGGGAATGAGCAGTTCTTC. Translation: CRGARGNEQFF.

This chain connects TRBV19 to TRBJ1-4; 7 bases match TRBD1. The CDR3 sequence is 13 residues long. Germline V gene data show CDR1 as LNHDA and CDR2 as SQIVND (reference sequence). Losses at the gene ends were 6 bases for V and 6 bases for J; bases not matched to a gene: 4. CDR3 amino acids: CASRPGTDEKLFF. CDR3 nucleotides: TGTGCCAGTAGGCCGGGGACAGATGAAAAACTGTTTTTT.

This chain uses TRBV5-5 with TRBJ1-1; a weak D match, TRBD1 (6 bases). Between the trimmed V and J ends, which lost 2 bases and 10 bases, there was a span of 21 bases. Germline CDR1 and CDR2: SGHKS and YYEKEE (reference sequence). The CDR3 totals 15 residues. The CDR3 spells CASSFSLAGAGRAFF. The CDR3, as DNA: TGTGCCAGCAGCTTTTCTTTGGCGGGGGCAGGACGAGCTTTCTTT.

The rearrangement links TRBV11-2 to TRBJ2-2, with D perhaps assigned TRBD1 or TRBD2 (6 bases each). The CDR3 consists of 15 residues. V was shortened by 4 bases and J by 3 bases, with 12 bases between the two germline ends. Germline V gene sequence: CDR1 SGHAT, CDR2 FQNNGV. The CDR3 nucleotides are TGTGCCAGCAGCTCCGGGGGCTCCTACACCGGGGAGCTGTTTTTT. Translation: CASSSGGSYTGELFF.

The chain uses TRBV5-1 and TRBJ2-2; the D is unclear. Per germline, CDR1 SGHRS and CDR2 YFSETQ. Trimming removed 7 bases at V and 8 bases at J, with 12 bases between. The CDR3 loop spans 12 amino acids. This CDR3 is CASRIPLGELFF. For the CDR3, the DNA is TGCGCCAGCCGGATCCCCCTTGGGGAGCTGTTTTTT.